This entry lists 26 T cell receptor beta chains sequenced from one sample in a study of T cell responses to AZD1222 COVID-19 vaccine. The assay was immunoSEQ multiplex PCR, and TCRdb's table has in-frame clones only and misses some. The profile shows about 76,000 clones, around nine tenths of them singletons. This specimen was peripheral blood, taken on day 0 of AZD1222 vaccination. Receptors were obtained from an adult in good health.

The CDR3 loop reads CASSFSGTGNTIYF. DNA of the CDR3: TGTGCCAGCAGCTTCTCTGGGACCGGAAACACCATATATTTT. The V gene is TRBV7-8, the J gene TRBJ1-3, with D possibly matching TRBD1 (5 bases). CDR1 is SGHVS and CDR2 is FQNEAQ in the germline V gene. V dropped 3 bases and J dropped 4 bases, with 10 bases sitting between them. CDR3 size: 14 residues. The entire variable domain, with the rest obtained from reference TRBV7-8 and TRBJ1-3, is as follows: GAGVSQSPRYKVAKRGQDVALRCDPISGHVSLFWYQQALGQGPEFLTYFQNEAQLDKSGLPSDRFFAERPEGSVSTLKIQRTQQEDSAVYLCASSFSGTGNTIYFGEGSWLTVV.

This chain joins TRBV19 and TRBJ1-2; 10 nucleotides line up with TRBD1. CDR1 and CDR2 from the germline V gene are LNHDA and SQIVND (reference sequence). The CDR3 length is 16 residues. V trimming: 6 bases; J trimming: 7 bases; junction bases outside the gene matches: 14. The CDR3 region is CASRPSGTGAGTGYTF. CDR3 nucleotide sequence: TGTGCCAGTAGGCCAAGCGGGACAGGGGCAGGGACTGGCTACACCTTC.

This chain joins TRBV28 and TRBJ2-5; 14 positions match TRBD2. CDR3 length equals 20 residues. V shed 5 bases, J shed 2 bases, and the junction held 16 bases outside the gene matches. The germline V gene encodes CDR1 MDHEN and CDR2 SYDVKM. In DNA, the CDR3 is TGTGCCAGCAGTCCTAGGGGGACTAGCGGGAGAGTCGGGGTGCAAGAGACCCAGTACTTC. Residues: CASSPRGTSGRVGVQETQYF.

The V and J genes are TRBV10-1 and TRBJ2-3, with TRBD1 matching over 8 bases. This CDR3 is built from 15 residues. Germline CDR1 WNHNN, CDR2 SYGVQD (reference sequence). The V gene end was trimmed by 7 bases and the J gene end by 6 bases; junction bases not matched to a gene: 12. The CDR3 DNA follows: TGCGCCAGCAACCTGGACAGGGCAGTTGGGGATACGCAGTATTTT. It yields the protein CASNLDRAVGDTQYF.

The V call is TRBV6-5, the J call TRBJ1-1; 8 nucleotides align to TRBD1. With 7 bases clipped from V and 5 bases from J, the junction kept 9 bases outside the gene matches. The CDR3 length is 14 residues. CDR1 and CDR2 from the germline V gene are MNHEY and SVGAGI. The CDR3 here is CASTEDRDVTEAFF. The CDR3 DNA is TGTGCCAGCACCGAGGACAGGGATGTAACTGAAGCTTTCTTT.

The rearrangement joins TRBV4-1 to TRBJ1-4; D gene uncertain. This CDR3 has 16 amino acids. The V end was cut by 3 bases, the J end by 7 bases, with 18 bases between. From germline, CDR1 is MGHRA and CDR2 YSYEKL. CDR3 sequence: CASSHTTVTEVEKLFF. For the CDR3, the DNA is TGCGCCAGCAGCCACACGACCGTGACCGAGGTTGAAAAACTGTTTTTT.

The chain combines TRBV27 with TRBJ1-3; possibly TRBD1 for D (5 bases). The CDR3 runs to 12 residues. Trimming pared 8 bases from V and 4 bases from J, leaving 9 bases between. Germline V gene data show CDR1 as MNHEY and CDR2 as SMNVEV (reference sequence). The DNA of the CDR3 is TGTGCCAGCCAGGGTATCGGAAACACCATATATTTT. Translating it yields CASQGIGNTIYF.

The chain employs TRBV19 and TRBJ1-1; a possible D gene is TRBD1 (5 bases). V lost 7 bases, J lost 5 bases, and 14 bases lay in between. The CDR3 has 13 residues. The germline CDR1 and CDR2 sequences are LNHDA and SQIVND (reference sequence). In DNA, the CDR3 is TGTGCCAGTAATCGAGGGGTGTGGACTGAAGCTTTCTTT. Encoded protein: CASNRGVWTEAFF. Filled out from reference TRBV19 and TRBJ1-1, the complete variable domain reads DGGITQSPKYLFRKEGQNVTLSCEQNLNHDAMYWYRQDPGQGLRLIYYSQIVNDFQKGDIAEGYSVSREKKESFPLTVTSAQKNPTAFYLCASNRGVWTEAFFGQGTRLTVV.

The V call is TRBV7-7, the J call TRBJ2-5, with TRBD1 matching over 8 bases. In germline, CDR1 is SSHAT, CDR2 FNYEAQ (reference sequence). V gave up 1 base and J gave up 4 bases; unmatched junction bases: 5. The CDR3 runs to 15 residues. CDR3 residues: CASSLDADRVETQYF. DNA of the CDR3: TGTGCCAGCAGCTTAGACGCGGACAGGGTAGAGACCCAGTACTTC.

This clone was observed a handful of times. The CDR3 DNA follows: TGTGCCAGCAGCTTGGTACAGGTGAACACCGGGGAGCTGTTTTTT. It translates to CASSLVQVNTGELFF. The rearrangement links TRBV7-2 to TRBJ2-2, with D perhaps matching TRBD1 (5 bases). The CDR3 covers 15 residues. Germline CDR1 SGHTA, CDR2 FQGNSA. V was shortened by 3 bases and J by 1 base, with 9 bases between the two germline ends.

The chain carries TRBV3-1 (or the pseudogene TRBV3-2) and TRBJ2-1; D not certain. Trimming stripped 1 base from V and 0 bases from J, with 13 bases between. Germline CDR1 LGHDT, CDR2 YNNKEL (reference sequence). The CDR3 contains 17 residues. Here the CDR3 DNA reads TGTGCCAGCAGCCAAGTTAGCAGGAGAAGCTCCTACAATGAGCAGTTCTTC. Protein: CASSQVSRRSSYNEQFF.

V is TRBV5-4 and J is TRBJ2-2; 9 bases fit TRBD2. Germline CDR1 SGHNT, CDR2 YYREEE (reference sequence). The CDR3 is 16 residues long. The junction had 4 bases not matched to a gene; V was cut back by 3 bases and J by 1 base. The CDR3 loop is CASSSKAGGNTGELFF. CDR3 sequence (DNA): TGTGCCAGCAGCTCCAAAGCGGGAGGGAACACCGGGGAGCTGTTTTTT.

The chain recombines TRBV6-6 with TRBJ1-2; D is unclear. The CDR3 consists of 13 residues. V was cut by 2 bases and J by 8 bases, with 12 bases left in between. CDR1 and CDR2 from the germline V gene are MNHNY and SVGAGI (reference sequence). As DNA, the CDR3 is TGTGCCAGCAGTTACCGGGGATTTGAGGGCTACACCTTC. Protein product: CASSYRGFEGYTF.

This clone showed up just once. The chain combines TRBV18 with TRBJ1-4; 7 bases match TRBD1. CDR1 KGHSH and CDR2 LQKENI come from the germline V gene. The V gene end was trimmed by 5 bases and the J gene end by 0 bases; junction bases not matched to a gene: 12. The CDR3 has 18 amino acids. CDR3 sequence: CASSAKQGRLTTNEKLFF. The CDR3, as DNA: TGTGCCAGCTCAGCTAAACAGGGGCGATTAACAACTAATGAAAAACTGTTTTTT.

DNA for the CDR3: TGTGCCACCAGTGGCTCCGACGGACCTGGGGCCAACGTCCTGACTTTC. Protein: CATSGSDGPGANVLTF. The V gene is TRBV24-1, the J gene TRBJ2-6; D remains unclear. V lost 5 bases, J lost 2 bases, and 12 bases lay in between. CDR1 KGHDR and CDR2 SFDVKD come from the germline V gene. This CDR3 has 16 amino acids.

The CDR3, as DNA: TGTGCCAGCAGACCCTGGGCCGCCGATAATTCACCCCTCCACTTT. It is translated as CASRPWAADNSPLHF. J is TRBJ1-6 and V is TRBV5-8; no clear D. This CDR3 spans 15 amino acids. The germline V gene has CDR1 SGHTS and CDR2 YDEGEE. Trimming took off 5 bases at V and 5 bases at J, with 14 bases between the two ends.

The rearrangement links TRBV5-6 to TRBJ1-5; a weak D match, TRBD1 (5 bases). V lost 0 bases and J lost 2, with 9 bases in between. The CDR3 has 15 residues. Germline V lookup: CDR1 SGHDT, CDR2 YYEEEE. CDR3 sequence (DNA): TGTGCCAGCAGCTTGGGCTGGGGCGGCAATCAGCCCCAGCATTTT. It yields the protein CASSLGWGGNQPQHF.

The genes are TRBV24-1 and TRBJ2-1, with 8 positions matching TRBD2. Germline values: CDR1 KGHDR, CDR2 SFDVKD. Trimming took 3 bases from V and 7 from J; bases not matched to a gene: 10. This CDR3 has 16 residues. CDR3 nucleotide sequence: TGTGCCACCAGTGATCCCGGACTAGCCGGGGGGAATGAGCAGTTCTTC. This gives the protein CATSDPGLAGGNEQFF.

V usage is TRBV29-1 and J usage is TRBJ1-1; TRBD1 matches 11 bases. After removal of 6 bases from V and 5 bases from J, the junction contained 5 bases not matched to a gene. The CDR3 is made up of 13 amino acids. Germline V gene sequence: CDR1 SQVTM, CDR2 ANQGSEA. In nucleotides, the CDR3 is TGCAGCGTAGGGGGACAGGGGGGAACTGAAGCTTTCTTT. Its protein product is CSVGGQGGTEAFF.

This chain uses TRBV11-3 with TRBJ2-7, with D tentatively TRBD1 or TRBD2 (5 bases each). V lost 3 bases, J lost 6 bases, and 15 bases lay in between. The length of the CDR3 is 14 residues. Germline CDR1 and CDR2: SGHNT and YENEEA. In nucleotides, the CDR3 is TGTGCCAGCAGCTTTGAATTGGCAGGGAGCGAGCAGTACTTC. Translation gives CASSFELAGSEQYF. Supplemented by reference TRBV11-3 and TRBJ2-7, the full variable domain reads EAGVVQSPRYKIIEKKQPVAFWCNPISGHNTLYWYLQNLGQGPELLIRYENEEAVDDSQLPKDRFSAERLKGVDSTLKIQPAELGDSAVYLCASSFELAGSEQYFGPGTRLTVT.

This clone showed up just a few times. The chain has TRBV12-3 or TRBV12-4 and TRBJ1-1, with TRBD1 as a possible D gene (6 bases). The CDR3 is 13 amino acids. Trimming removed 6 bases from V and 0 bases from J, with 8 bases in between. CDR3 in DNA: TGTGCCAGCAGGACAGGTGTGAACACTGAAGCTTTCTTT. The encoded protein is CASRTGVNTEAFF.

The table lists this clone with a few counts. The rearrangement joins TRBV6-5 to TRBJ1-2; the match to TRBD1 covers 8 bases. The germline CDR1 and CDR2 sequences are MNHEY and SVGAGI. Trimming at V came to 2 bases and at J to 5 bases, leaving 7 bases not matched to a gene. CDR3 length equals 15 residues. CDR3 nucleotide sequence: TGTGCCAGCAGTTACCCCGGGACAGGTCTTTATGGCTACACCTTC. Translating gives CASSYPGTGLYGYTF.

This chain connects TRBV30 to TRBJ1-5; D is perhaps TRBD1 (5 bases). This CDR3 spans 14 amino acids. Trimming removed 1 base at V and 7 bases at J, with 14 bases between. Germline-derived CDR1 and CDR2 are GTSNPN and SVGIG (reference sequence). DNA for the CDR3: TGTGCCTGGAGTGGTCCGGGAGGGGACCAGCCCCAGCATTTT. It codes for CAWSGPGGDQPQHF.

The chain carries TRBV6-1 and TRBJ1-2; the D is unclear. The germline gives CDR1 MNHNS, CDR2 SASEGT. This CDR3 contains 13 residues. V gave up 7 bases and J gave up 0 bases, with 9 bases separating them. CDR3 bases: TGTGCCAGCACCCCGCGGCCTAACTATGGCTACACCTTC. Its translation: CASTPRPNYGYTF.

The rearrangement links TRBV19 to TRBJ2-7, with 7 bases aligning to TRBD1. J gave up 5 bases and V 4 bases, and 8 bases lay outside the gene matches. The CDR3 contains 14 residues. Looked up from germline, CDR1 is LNHDA and CDR2 is SQIVND (reference sequence). The CDR3 DNA is TGTGCCAGTAGTAACCGACAGGGAAACAACGAGCAGTACTTC. Its translation: CASSNRQGNNEQYF.

This sequence joins TRBV11-3 and TRBJ2-7, with a tentative D call TRBD2 (6 bases). Germline V gene lookup returns CDR1 SGHNT and CDR2 YENEEA. This CDR3 spans 15 amino acids. V lost 4 bases and J 4 bases, leaving 17 bases between the germline ends. The CDR3 nucleotides are TGTGCCAGCAGCTCGGGACTCATCTTCCAGTACGAGCAGTACTTC. Translating it yields CASSSGLIFQYEQYF.